One sample yielded the 10 T cell receptor beta chains listed below, sequenced in a study of cytomegalovirus exposure and HLA in healthy donors. Researchers ran the PCR with 60 Vbeta and 13 Jbeta primers. Sequencing used immunoSEQ multiplex PCR; TCRdb keeps in-frame clones, though not all of them. This listing includes around 150,000 clones. Sample: PBMCs. The receptors derive from a man younger than 45 in good health and CMV-seronegative.

The CDR3 DNA reads TGTGCCACCAGCGTTCGACAGGGACCAAACACTGAAGCTTTCTTT. Translated: CATSVRQGPNTEAFF. This chain uses TRBV15 with TRBJ1-1; 7 bases are a match to TRBD1. Germline V gives CDR1 LNHNV, CDR2 YYDKDF (reference sequence). The CDR3 sequence is 15 residues long. The ends lost 5 bases at V and 2 bases at J; junction bases unmatched: 8.

This CDR3 is CASSRNWQSDEQYF. CDR3 DNA sequence: TGTGCCAGCAGCCGCAACTGGCAGAGCGACGAGCAGTACTTC. This sequence joins TRBV11-3 and TRBJ2-5; no definite D call. The J call may not be correct, given that the DNA end is closer to TRBJ2-7. CDR3 length: 14 amino acids. Germline V CDR1 and CDR2: SGHNT, YENEEA.

This chain joins TRBV5-1 and TRBJ2-7, with D hard to call. Per the germline V gene, CDR1 is SGHRS and CDR2 is YFSETQ. This CDR3 comprises 14 residues. Trimming pared 0 bases from V and 3 bases from J, leaving 10 bases between. The CDR3 DNA is TGCGCCAGCAGCTTGGCCACTGGTCTCTACGAGCAGTACTTC. It codes for CASSLATGLYEQYF.

The chain uses TRBV9 and TRBJ2-3; TRBD2 aligns across 13 bases. The CDR3 consists of 16 residues. Germline trimming cut 4 bases from V and 6 bases from J; bases unmatched to any gene: 8. The V gene's germline CDR1 is SGDLS and CDR2 YYNGEE. In nucleotides, the CDR3 is TGTGCCAGCAGCTCTACACTAGCGGGAGGGGGCGATACGCAGTATTTT. Its protein is CASSSTLAGGGDTQYF.

J is TRBJ2-7 and V is TRBV5-1; no definite D call. Trimming pared 2 bases from V and 5 bases from J, leaving 11 bases between. Germline V lookup: CDR1 SGHRS, CDR2 YFSETQ. This CDR3 contains 13 residues. CDR3 bases: TGCGCCAGCAGCTTCTCTGGGCCTCACGAGCAGTACTTC. This gives the protein CASSFSGPHEQYF. Combining the CDR3 with reference TRBV5-1 and TRBJ2-7 gives the whole variable domain KAGVTQTPRYLIKTRGQQVTLSCSPISGHRSVSWYQQTPGQGLQFLFEYFSETQRNKGNFPGRFSGRQFSNSRSEMNVSTLELGDSALYLCASSFSGPHEQYFGPGTRLTVT.

V gene TRBV7-3 combines with J gene TRBJ1-1; the D gene is possibly TRBD1 (5 bases). Germline V lookup: CDR1 SGHTA, CDR2 FQGTGA. V was trimmed by 5 bases and J by 3 bases, leaving 13 bases between them. CDR3 length: 14 amino acids. CDR3 region: CASSVEGRDTEAFF. The CDR3 coding sequence is TGTGCCAGCAGCGTAGAGGGGAGGGACACTGAAGCTTTCTTT.

The chain couples TRBV19 to TRBJ2-7; 7 positions match TRBD1. Looked up from germline, CDR1 is LNHDA and CDR2 is SQIVND (reference sequence). This CDR3 is built from 16 residues. V shed 6 bases and J 3 bases; nucleotides not matched to a gene: 14. CDR3 protein: CASSKRRQGVIYEQYF. The CDR3 nucleotides are TGTGCCAGTAGCAAAAGGAGGCAGGGGGTAATCTACGAGCAGTACTTC.

V and J are TRBV11-3 and TRBJ2-6, with 8 nucleotides matching TRBD2. In germline, CDR1 is SGHNT, CDR2 YENEEA. V lost 2 bases to trimming and J lost 1 base; unmatched junction nucleotides: 4. The CDR3 spans 17 residues. Here the CDR3 DNA reads TGTGCCAGCAGCTTACAGGGGACTAGTTCTGGGGCCAACGTCCTGACTTTC. Translated, it gives CASSLQGTSSGANVLTF.

V gene TRBV4-1 combines with J gene TRBJ2-3, with D uncertain. V lost 6 bases and J lost 0, with 13 bases in between. There are 15 residues in the CDR3. The germline gives CDR1 MGHRA, CDR2 YSYEKL. The CDR3 protein is CASRPQEASTDTQYF. The CDR3 coding sequence is TGCGCCAGCAGACCTCAGGAAGCTAGCACAGATACGCAGTATTTT.

The rearrangement links TRBV5-8 to TRBJ1-4; 8 bases fit TRBD1. There are 14 residues in the CDR3. Germline V gene lookup returns CDR1 SGHTS and CDR2 YDEGEE. V was pared by 4 bases and J by 8 bases, with 7 bases of the junction left unmatched. CDR3 protein: CASSIGQGWEKLFF. DNA of the CDR3: TGTGCCAGCAGCATCGGACAGGGATGGGAAAAACTGTTTTTT.